What follows is one T cell receptor (beta chain) and its context. The entry originates in a study of blood T cell repertoires in COVID-19. Study-level background: Both acute and convalescent COVID-19 samples were obtained from the United States, Italy and Spain. From T cells, B-cell-depleted T cells, or PBMCs came the material, which was cDNA or gDNA.

In the authors' methods: Estimates of nucleated cell counts were drawn from the amplification of reference gene primers. The assay was immunoSEQ multiplex PCR, and TCRdb's table has in-frame clones only and misses some. V, J and clone size derive from that table, while D and trimming were established from the DNA sequence. The sample includes approximately 51,000 clones, roughly nine tenths of them seen just once. This CDR3 has 15 amino acids. Germline lookup yields CDR1 MDHEN and CDR2 SYDVKM. V was clipped by 3 bases and J by 1 base, with 12 bases between them. The chain links TRBV28 to TRBJ1-1, with D possibly being TRBD1 (5 bases). Sequenced input: peripheral blood. The TCR originated in a man between 65 and 80 years old with active COVID-19. CDR3 nucleotide sequence: TGTGCCAGCAGTTTTACACCGGACAAGAACACTGAAGCTTTCTTT. This gives the protein CASSFTPDKNTEAFF.